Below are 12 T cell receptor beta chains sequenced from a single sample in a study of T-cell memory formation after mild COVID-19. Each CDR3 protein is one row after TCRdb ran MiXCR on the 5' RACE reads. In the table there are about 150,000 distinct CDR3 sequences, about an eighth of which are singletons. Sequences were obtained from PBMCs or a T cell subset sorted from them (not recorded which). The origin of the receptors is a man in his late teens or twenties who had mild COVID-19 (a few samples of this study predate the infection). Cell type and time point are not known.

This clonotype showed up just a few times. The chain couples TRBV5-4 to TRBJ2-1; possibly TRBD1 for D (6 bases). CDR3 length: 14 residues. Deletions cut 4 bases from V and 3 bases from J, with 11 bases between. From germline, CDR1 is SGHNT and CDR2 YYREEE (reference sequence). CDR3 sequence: CASSGEDSYNEQFF. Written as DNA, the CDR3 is TGTGCCAGCAGCGGTGAGGACAGCTACAATGAGCAGTTCTTC.

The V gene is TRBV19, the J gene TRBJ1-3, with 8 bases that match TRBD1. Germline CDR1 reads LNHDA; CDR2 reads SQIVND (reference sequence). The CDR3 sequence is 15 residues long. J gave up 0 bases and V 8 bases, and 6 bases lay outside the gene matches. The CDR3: CASEDRGRSGNTIYF. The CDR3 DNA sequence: TGTGCCAGTGAAGACAGGGGCCGCTCTGGAAACACCATATATTTT.

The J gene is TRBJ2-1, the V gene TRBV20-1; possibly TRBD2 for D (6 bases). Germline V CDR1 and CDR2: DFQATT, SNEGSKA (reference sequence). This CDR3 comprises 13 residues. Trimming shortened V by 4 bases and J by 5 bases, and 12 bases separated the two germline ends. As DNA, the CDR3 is TGCAGTGCTACTAGTAGCGGAAACAATGAGCAGTTCTTC. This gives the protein CSATSSGNNEQFF.

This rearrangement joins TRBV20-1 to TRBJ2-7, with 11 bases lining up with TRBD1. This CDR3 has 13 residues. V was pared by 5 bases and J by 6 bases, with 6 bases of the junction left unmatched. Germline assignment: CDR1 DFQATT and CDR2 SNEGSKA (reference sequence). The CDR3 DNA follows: TGCAGTGCTCGGATGGGGACAGGGGGCGAGCAGTACTTC. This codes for CSARMGTGGEQYF.

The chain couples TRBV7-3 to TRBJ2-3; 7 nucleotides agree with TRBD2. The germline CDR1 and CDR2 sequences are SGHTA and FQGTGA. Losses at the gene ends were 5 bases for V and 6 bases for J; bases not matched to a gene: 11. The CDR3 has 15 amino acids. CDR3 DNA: TGTGCCAGCAGCACACGGCCTAGCGGATGGGATACGCAGTATTTT. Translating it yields CASSTRPSGWDTQYF.

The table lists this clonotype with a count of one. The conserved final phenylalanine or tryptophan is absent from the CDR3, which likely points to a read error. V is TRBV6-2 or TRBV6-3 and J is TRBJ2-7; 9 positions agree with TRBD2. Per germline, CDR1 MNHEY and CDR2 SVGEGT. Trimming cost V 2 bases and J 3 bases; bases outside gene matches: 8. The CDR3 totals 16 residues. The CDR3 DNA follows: TGTGCCAGCAGTTACCGTGCAGCGGGGGGCTACTACGAGCAGTACTTA. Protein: CASSYRAAGGYYEQYL.

Here the CDR3 DNA reads TGTGCCAGCCCCCAGGTTGGGGTTCATACGCCCCAGCATTTT. It yields the protein CASPQVGVHTPQHF. The chain has TRBV9 and TRBJ1-5, with D uncertain. CDR1 and CDR2 from the germline V gene are SGDLS and YYNGEE. The CDR3 is 14 amino acids. V dropped 7 bases and J dropped 9 bases, with 20 bases sitting between them.

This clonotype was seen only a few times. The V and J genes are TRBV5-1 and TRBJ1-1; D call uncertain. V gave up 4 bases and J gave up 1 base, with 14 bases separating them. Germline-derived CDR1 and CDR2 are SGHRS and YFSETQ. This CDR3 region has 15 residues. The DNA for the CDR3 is TGCGCCAGCAGCCGGGGAGGCGGGGAGAACACTGAAGCTTTCTTT. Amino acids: CASSRGGGENTEAFF. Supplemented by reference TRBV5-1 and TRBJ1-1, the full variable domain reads KAGVTQTPRYLIKTRGQQVTLSCSPISGHRSVSWYQQTPGQGLQFLFEYFSETQRNKGNFPGRFSGRQFSNSRSEMNVSTLELGDSALYLCASSRGGGENTEAFFGQGTRLTVV.

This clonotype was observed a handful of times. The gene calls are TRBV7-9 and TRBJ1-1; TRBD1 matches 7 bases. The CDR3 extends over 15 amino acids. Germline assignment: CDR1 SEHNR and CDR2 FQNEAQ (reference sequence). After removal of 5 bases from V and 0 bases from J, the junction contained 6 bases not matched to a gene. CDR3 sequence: CASSLQGTLNTEAFF. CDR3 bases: TGTGCCAGCAGCCTACAGGGGACGCTGAACACTGAAGCTTTCTTT. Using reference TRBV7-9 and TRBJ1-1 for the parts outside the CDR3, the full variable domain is DTGVSQNPRHKITKRGQNVTFRCDPISEHNRLYWYRQTLGQGPEFLTYFQNEAQLEKSRLLSDRFSAERPKGSFSTLEIQRTEQGDSAMYLCASSLQGTLNTEAFFGQGTRLTVV.

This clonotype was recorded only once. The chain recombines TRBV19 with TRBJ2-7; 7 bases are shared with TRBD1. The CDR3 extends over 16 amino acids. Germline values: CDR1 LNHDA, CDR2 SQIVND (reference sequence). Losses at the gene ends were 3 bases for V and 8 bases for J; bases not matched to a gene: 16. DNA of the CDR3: TGTGCCAGTAGTATTATTCTAGGGACAGCCGGCCTCAAGCAGTACTTC. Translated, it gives CASSIILGTAGLKQYF.

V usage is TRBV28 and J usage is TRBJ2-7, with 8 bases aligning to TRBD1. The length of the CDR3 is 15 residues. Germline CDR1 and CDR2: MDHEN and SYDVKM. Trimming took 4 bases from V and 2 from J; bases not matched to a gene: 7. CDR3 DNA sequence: TGTGCCAGCAGTTCCGGACAGGGTGGCCCCTACGAGCAGTACGTC. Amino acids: CASSSGQGGPYEQYV.

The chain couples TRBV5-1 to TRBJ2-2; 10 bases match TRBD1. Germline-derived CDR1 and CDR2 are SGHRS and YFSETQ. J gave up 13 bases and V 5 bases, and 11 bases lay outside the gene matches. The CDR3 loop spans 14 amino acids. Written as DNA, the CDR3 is TGCGCCAGCAGGCCTCCGGGACAGGGGATTTCGCTGTTTTTT. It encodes CASRPPGQGISLFF.